This TCR beta chain is from a study of T cell responses to AZD1222 COVID-19 vaccine. Overall study findings and caveats: Close to half of spike-specific TCRs reportedly recognize unmutated variant regions.

The V and J ends lost 6 bases and 1 base respectively, with 16 bases between them. In germline, CDR1 is MDHEN, CDR2 SYDVKM. The CDR3 covers 16 residues. Points on this clone: Its antigen is not known.

Measured with immunoSEQ multiplex PCR; TCRdb has only the in-frame clones, and not every one. The table shows 25,000 to 35,000 clones, with over 90% occurring only once. The sample here was peripheral blood, taken on day 0 of AZD1222 vaccination. The chain links TRBV28 to TRBJ1-5; D remains unclear. The sequence was collected from an adult in good health. CDR3 region: CASSVYGGESNQPQHF. Written as DNA, the CDR3 is TGTGCCAGCAGCGTTTATGGCGGTGAGAGCAATCAGCCCCAGCATTTT.